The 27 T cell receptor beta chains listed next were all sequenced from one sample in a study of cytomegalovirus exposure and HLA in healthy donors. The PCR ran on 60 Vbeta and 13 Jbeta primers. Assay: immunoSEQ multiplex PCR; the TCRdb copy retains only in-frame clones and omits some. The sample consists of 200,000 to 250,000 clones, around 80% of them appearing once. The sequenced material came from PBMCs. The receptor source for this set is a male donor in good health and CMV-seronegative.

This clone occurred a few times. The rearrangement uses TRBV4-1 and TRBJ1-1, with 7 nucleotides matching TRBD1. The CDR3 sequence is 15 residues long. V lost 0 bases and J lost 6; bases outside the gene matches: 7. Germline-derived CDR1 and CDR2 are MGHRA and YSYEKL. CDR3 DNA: TGCGCCAGCAGCCAAGATGTAGAGGGGGCCTCTGAAGCTTTCTTT. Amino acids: CASSQDVEGASEAFF.

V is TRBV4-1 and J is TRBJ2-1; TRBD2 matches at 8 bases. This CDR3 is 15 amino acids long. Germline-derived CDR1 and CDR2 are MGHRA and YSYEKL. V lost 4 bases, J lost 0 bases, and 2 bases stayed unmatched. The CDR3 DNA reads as TGCGCCAGCAGCCTAAGCGGGAGCTCCTACAATGAGCAGTTCTTC. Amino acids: CASSLSGSSYNEQFF.

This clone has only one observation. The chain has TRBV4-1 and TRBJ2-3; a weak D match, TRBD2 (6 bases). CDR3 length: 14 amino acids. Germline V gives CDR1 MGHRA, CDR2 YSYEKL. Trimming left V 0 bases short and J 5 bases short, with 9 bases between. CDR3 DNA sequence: TGCGCCAGCAGCCAAGAGGGGGGTGGAGATACGCAGTATTTT. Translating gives CASSQEGGGDTQYF.

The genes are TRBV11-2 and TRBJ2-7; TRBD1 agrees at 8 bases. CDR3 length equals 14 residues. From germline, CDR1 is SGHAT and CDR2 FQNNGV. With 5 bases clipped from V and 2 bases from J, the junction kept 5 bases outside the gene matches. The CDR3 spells CASSTRQGPYEQYF. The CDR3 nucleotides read TGTGCCAGCAGCACCCGACAGGGGCCCTACGAGCAGTACTTC.

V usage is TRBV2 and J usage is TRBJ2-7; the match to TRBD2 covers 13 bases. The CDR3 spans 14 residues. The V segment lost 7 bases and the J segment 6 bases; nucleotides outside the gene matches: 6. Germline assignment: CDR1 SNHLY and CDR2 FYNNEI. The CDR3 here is CASMGTSGISEQYF. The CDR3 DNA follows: TGTGCCAGCATGGGGACTAGCGGGATTAGCGAGCAGTACTTC.

This chain's CDR3 is CASSVALGTPGSYNEQFF. CDR3 in DNA: TGTGCCAGCAGCGTAGCTCTAGGAACACCCGGCTCCTACAATGAGCAGTTCTTC. The chain uses TRBV9 and TRBJ2-1; D gene ambiguous. The CDR3 spans 18 residues. Trimming removed 0 bases from V and 0 bases from J, with 16 bases in between. Germline-derived CDR1 and CDR2 are SGDLS and YYNGEE.

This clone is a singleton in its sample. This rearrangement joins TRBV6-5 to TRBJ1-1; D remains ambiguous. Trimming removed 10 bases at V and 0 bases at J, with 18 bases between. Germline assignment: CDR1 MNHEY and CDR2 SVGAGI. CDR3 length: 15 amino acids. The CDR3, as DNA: TGTGCCACGACCGGTACAGTGTCCATGAACACTGAAGCTTTCTTT. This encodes CATTGTVSMNTEAFF.

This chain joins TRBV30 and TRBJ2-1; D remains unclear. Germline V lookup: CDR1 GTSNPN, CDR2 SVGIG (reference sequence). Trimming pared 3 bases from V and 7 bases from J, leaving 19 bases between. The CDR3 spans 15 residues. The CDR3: CAWSAAWSDRNEQFF. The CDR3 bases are TGTGCCTGGAGCGCGGCCTGGTCGGATAGGAATGAGCAGTTCTTC.

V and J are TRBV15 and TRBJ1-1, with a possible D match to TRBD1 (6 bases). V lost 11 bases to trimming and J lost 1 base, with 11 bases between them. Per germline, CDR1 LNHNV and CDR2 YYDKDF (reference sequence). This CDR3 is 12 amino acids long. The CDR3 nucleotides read TGTGCCGCTTCACAGGGGAACACTGAAGCTTTCTTT. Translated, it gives CAASQGNTEAFF.

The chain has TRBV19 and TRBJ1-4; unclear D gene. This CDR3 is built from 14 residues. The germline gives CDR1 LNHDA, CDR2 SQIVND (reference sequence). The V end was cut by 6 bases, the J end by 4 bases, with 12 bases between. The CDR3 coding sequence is TGTGCCAGTAGACTGGGCTACATTAATGAAAAACTGTTTTTT. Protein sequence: CASRLGYINEKLFF.

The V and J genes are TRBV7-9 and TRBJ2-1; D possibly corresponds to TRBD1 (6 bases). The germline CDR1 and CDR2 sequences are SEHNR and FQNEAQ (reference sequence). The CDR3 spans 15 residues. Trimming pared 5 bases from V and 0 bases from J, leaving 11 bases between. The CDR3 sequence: CASSPQGSSYNEQFF. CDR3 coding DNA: TGTGCCAGCAGCCCCCAGGGGAGCTCCTACAATGAGCAGTTCTTC. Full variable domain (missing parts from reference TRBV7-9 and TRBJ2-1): DTGVSQNPRHKITKRGQNVTFRCDPISEHNRLYWYRQTLGQGPEFLTYFQNEAQLEKSRLLSDRFSAERPKGSFSTLEIQRTEQGDSAMYLCASSPQGSSYNEQFFGPGTRLTVL.

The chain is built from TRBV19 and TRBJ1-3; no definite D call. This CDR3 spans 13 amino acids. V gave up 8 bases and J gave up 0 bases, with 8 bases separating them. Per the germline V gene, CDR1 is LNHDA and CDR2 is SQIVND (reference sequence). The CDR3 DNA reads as TGTGCCAGTTTACGGAGCTCTGGAAACACCATATATTTT. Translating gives CASLRSSGNTIYF.

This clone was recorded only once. The CDR3 loop reads CSVEEAGANTGELFF. In DNA, the CDR3 is TGCAGCGTTGAAGAGGCGGGGGCGAACACCGGGGAGCTGTTTTTT. The chain employs TRBV29-1 and TRBJ2-2, with TRBD2 matching over 7 bases. Per the germline V gene, CDR1 is SQVTM and CDR2 is ANQGSEA. There are 15 residues in the CDR3. With V trimmed by 0 bases and J by 0 bases, 1 base remained unmatched.

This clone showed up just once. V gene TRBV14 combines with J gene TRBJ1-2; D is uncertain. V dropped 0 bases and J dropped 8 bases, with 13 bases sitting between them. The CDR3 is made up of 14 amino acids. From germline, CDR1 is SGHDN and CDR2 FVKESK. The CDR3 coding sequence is TGTGCCAGCAGCCAAGATTTTTCGTCCGGGGGCTACACCTTC. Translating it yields CASSQDFSSGGYTF.

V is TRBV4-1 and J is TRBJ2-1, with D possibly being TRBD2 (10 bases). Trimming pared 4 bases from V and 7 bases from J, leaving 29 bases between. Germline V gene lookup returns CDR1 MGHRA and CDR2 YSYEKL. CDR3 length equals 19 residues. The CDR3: CASSPSPDRGLAGENEQFF. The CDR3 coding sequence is TGCGCCAGCAGCCCATCGCCGGACAGGGGTCTAGCGGGAGAAAATGAGCAGTTCTTC.

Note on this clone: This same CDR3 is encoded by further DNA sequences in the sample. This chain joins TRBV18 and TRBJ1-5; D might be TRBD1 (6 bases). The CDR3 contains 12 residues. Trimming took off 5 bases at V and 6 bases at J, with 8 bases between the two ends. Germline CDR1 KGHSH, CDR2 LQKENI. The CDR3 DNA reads TGTGCCAGCTCAGCGACAGGTCAGCCCCAGCATTTT. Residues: CASSATGQPQHF.

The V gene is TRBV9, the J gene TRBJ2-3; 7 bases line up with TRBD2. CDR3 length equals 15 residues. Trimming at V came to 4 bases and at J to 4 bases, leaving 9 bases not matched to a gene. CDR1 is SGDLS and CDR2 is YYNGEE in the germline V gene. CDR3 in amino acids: CASSIGYRGADTQYF. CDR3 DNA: TGTGCCAGCAGCATAGGATACCGGGGGGCAGATACGCAGTATTTT.

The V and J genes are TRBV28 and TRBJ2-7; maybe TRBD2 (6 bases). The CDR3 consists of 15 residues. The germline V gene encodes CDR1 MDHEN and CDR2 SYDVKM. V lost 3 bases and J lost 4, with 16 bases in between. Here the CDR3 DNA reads TGTGCCAGCAGTTTTGGGGTGGAAGGACTATACGAGCAGTACTTC. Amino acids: CASSFGVEGLYEQYF. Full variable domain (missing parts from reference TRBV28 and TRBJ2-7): DVKVTQSSRYLVKRTGEKVFLECVQDMDHENMFWYRQDPGLGLRLIYFSYDVKMKEKGDIPEGYSVSREKKERFSLILESASTNQTSMYLCASSFGVEGLYEQYFGPGTRLTVT.

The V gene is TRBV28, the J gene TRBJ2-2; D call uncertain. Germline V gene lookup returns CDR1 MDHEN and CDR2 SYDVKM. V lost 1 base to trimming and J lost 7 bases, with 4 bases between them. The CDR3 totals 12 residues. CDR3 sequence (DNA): TGTGCCAGCAGTTTATACGGCGGGGAGCTGTTTTTT. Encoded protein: CASSLYGGELFF.

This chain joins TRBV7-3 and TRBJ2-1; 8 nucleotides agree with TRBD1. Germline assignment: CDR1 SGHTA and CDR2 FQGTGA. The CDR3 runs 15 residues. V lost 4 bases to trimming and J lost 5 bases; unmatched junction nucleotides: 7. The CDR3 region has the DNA TGTGCCAGCAGCTCCACGGGACAGGCCAACAATGAGCAGTTCTTC. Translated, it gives CASSSTGQANNEQFF.

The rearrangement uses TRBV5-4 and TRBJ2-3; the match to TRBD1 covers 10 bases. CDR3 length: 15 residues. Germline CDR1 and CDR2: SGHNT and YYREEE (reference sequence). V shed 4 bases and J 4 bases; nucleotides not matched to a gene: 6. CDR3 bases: TGTGCCAGCAGCCGGGGACAGGGGAACGCAGATACGCAGTATTTT. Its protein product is CASSRGQGNADTQYF.

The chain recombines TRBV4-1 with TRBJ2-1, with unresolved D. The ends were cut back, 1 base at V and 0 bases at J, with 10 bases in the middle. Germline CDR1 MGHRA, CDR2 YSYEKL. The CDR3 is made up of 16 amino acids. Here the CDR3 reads CASSQVAESSYNEQFF. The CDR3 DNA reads TGCGCCAGCAGCCAAGTGGCGGAGAGCTCCTACAATGAGCAGTTCTTC.

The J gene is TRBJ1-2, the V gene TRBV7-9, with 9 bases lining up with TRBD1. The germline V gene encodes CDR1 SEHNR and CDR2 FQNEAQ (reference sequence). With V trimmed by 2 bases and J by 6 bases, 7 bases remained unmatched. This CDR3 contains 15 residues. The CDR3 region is CASSLSQDRGHGYTF. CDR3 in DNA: TGTGCCAGCAGCTTATCCCAGGACAGGGGCCATGGCTACACCTTC.

The CDR3 nucleotides are TGTGCCACCGGGACAGGGAAGTACGAGCAGTACTTC. It translates to CATGTGKYEQYF. V usage is TRBV7-9 and J usage is TRBJ2-7; 9 nucleotides match TRBD1. The length of the CDR3 is 12 residues. CDR1 is SEHNR, CDR2 FQNEAQ, per germline (reference sequence). V trimming: 10 bases; J trimming: 4 bases; junction bases outside the gene matches: 5.

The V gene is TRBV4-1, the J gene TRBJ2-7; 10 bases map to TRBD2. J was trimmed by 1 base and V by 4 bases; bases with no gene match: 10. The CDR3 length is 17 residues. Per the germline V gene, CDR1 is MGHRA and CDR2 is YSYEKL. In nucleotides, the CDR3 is TGCGCCAGCAGCCCAAAAATTCCGGGACTAGCGTCCTACGAGCAGTACTTC. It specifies CASSPKIPGLASYEQYF.

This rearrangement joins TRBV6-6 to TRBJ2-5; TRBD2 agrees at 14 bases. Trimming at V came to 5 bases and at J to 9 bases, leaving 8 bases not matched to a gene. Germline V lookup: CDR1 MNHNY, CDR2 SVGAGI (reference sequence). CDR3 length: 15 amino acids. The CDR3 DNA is TGTGCCAGCAGTGGACTAGCGGGGGGTCCGGCGGCCCAGTACTTC. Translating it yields CASSGLAGGPAAQYF.

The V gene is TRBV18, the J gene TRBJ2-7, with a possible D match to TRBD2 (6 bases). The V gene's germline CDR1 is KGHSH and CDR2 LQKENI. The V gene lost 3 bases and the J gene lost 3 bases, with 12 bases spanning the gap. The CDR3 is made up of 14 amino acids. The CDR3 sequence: CASSPTSLYYEQYF. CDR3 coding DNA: TGTGCCAGCTCACCGACTAGTCTATACTACGAGCAGTACTTC.